Shown below are 5 T cell receptor beta chains from a single sample sequenced in a study of beta chain features in type 1 diabetes. What was sequenced were expressed TCRB transcripts, since all of the isolated RNA had been reverse transcribed. Libraries were prepared by immunoSEQ multiplex PCR; TCRdb keeps only in-frame clonotypes and omits some of them. The table shows 200,000 to 250,000 clones, with about 9.3% occurring only once. The sample taken for sequencing was naive CD4+ T cells from blood. The receptor set was obtained from a woman aged 18-29 years in good health.

This clone was counted a few times. V usage is TRBV5-1 and J usage is TRBJ2-7, with 13 bases that match TRBD2. J lost 6 bases, V lost 4 bases, and 7 bases had no gene match. The CDR3 runs to 15 residues. Germline lookup yields CDR1 SGHRS and CDR2 YFSETQ. CDR3 sequence (DNA): TGCGCCAGCAGCGCCCGGACTAGCGGGAGCTCCGAGCAGTACTTC. Translated: CASSARTSGSSEQYF.

This clone was seen only a few times. The chain couples TRBV7-2 to TRBJ2-1; D perhaps matches TRBD2 (6 bases). Germline V gene data show CDR1 as SGHTA and CDR2 as FQGNSA. V lost 7 bases to trimming and J lost 2 bases, with 12 bases between them. The CDR3 is made up of 14 amino acids. The CDR3 nucleotides are TGTGCCAGCACGTGGCGGGGCACCTACAATGAGCAGTTCTTC. It yields the protein CASTWRGTYNEQFF.

A word on this clone: The same CDR3 can be traced to other DNA sequences in this sample. This chain links TRBV6-5 with TRBJ2-3, with 9 bases identical to TRBD1. CDR1 MNHEY and CDR2 SVGAGI come from the germline V gene. The J segment lost 1 base and the V segment lost 6 bases, leaving 5 bases of the junction unmatched. This CDR3 is 15 amino acids long. CDR3 protein: CASRQQGAGTDTQYF. The CDR3 region has the DNA TGTGCCAGCAGACAACAGGGGGCGGGCACAGATACGCAGTATTTT.

The chain links TRBV28 to TRBJ2-1, with 8 bases lining up with TRBD2. V lost 5 bases and J lost 3; bases outside the gene matches: 3. The CDR3 runs 14 residues. Germline CDR1 is MDHEN and CDR2 is SYDVKM. The CDR3 sequence: CASSPTSGYNEQFF. The CDR3 bases are TGTGCCAGCAGTCCTACTAGCGGCTACAATGAGCAGTTCTTC.

This clone was seen a handful of times. This CDR3 is also generated by other DNA sequences in the sample. V usage is TRBV5-1 and J usage is TRBJ1-1, with TRBD1 as a possible D gene (5 bases). From germline, CDR1 is SGHRS and CDR2 YFSETQ. Trimming cost V 4 bases and J 1 base, with 8 bases left between them. CDR3 length: 13 amino acids. As DNA, the CDR3 is TGCGCCAGCAGCCTCGGGGGGAACACTGAAGCTTTCTTT. It codes for CASSLGGNTEAFF.